The 2 T cell receptor beta chains listed next were all sequenced from one sample in a study of CD8+CD57+ T cells in acquired aplastic anemia. Profiling that covered TCR beta VDJ and CDR3 relied on genomic DNA as its template. TCRdb ran MiXCR on the reads and lists one entry per CDR3 protein. The table records fewer than 100,000 distinct CDR3 sequences, less than 60% of them present only once. The sequencing input was sorted CD4+, CD8+, or CD8+CD57+ T cells (not recorded which) from PBMCs. The receptors come from a human donor in good health, serving as a control.

This clonotype was seen many times. CDR3 coding DNA: TGTGCCAGCAGTTTCTCCTACGAGCAGTACTTC. Its protein is CASSFSYEQYF. The J gene is TRBJ2-7, the V gene TRBV12-3 or TRBV12-4; D not certain. Between the trimmed V and J ends, which lost 3 bases and 0 bases, there was a span of 0 bases. This CDR3 spans 11 amino acids.

The chain links TRBV19 to TRBJ2-1, with 8 positions matching TRBD2. Trimming took 3 bases from V and 3 from J; bases not matched to a gene: 4. This CDR3 has 15 amino acids. Germline CDR1 LNHDA, CDR2 SQIVND (reference sequence). The CDR3, as DNA: TGTGCCAGTAGTATTGGAGCGGGGGACTACAATGAGCAGTTCTTC. Translation gives CASSIGAGDYNEQFF.